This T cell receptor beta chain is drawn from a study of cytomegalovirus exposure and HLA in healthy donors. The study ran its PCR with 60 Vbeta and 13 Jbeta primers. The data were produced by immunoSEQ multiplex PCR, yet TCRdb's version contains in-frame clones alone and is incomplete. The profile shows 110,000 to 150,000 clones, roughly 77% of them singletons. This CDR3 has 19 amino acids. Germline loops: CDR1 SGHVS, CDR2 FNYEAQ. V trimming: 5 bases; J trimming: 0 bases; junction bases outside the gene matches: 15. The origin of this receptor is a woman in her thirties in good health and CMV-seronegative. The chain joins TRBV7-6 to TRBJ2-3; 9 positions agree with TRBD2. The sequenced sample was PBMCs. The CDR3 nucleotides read TGTGCCAGCAGCCCGCTACCTAGGACTAGCGAGCCTAGCACAGATACGCAGTATTTT. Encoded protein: CASSPLPRTSEPSTDTQYF.